This T cell receptor beta chain was recovered during a study of blood T cell repertoires in COVID-19. On the study more broadly: Researchers got acute and convalescent COVID-19 samples from the United States, Italy and Spain. T cells, B-cell-depleted T cells, or PBMCs provided the cDNA or gDNA that served as material.

Authors' methods: Using reference gene primer amplification, nucleated cell counts were estimated. Clones were read by immunoSEQ multiplex PCR, and TCRdb kept only the in-frame ones, dropping some. That table furnishes V, J and clone size, whereas the DNA furnished D and trimming. The sample lists roughly 97,000 clones; around four fifths were seen once. V was clipped by 3 bases and J by 3 bases, with 11 bases between them. CDR1 MNHNS and CDR2 SASEGT come from the germline V gene. The CDR3 has 14 residues. The sequence was obtained from a man between 60 and 75 years old with acute or convalescent COVID-19. Sequencing was carried out using peripheral blood. The chain couples TRBV6-1 to TRBJ1-2, with D possibly matching TRBD1 (5 bases). The CDR3 DNA follows: TGTGCCAGCAGTGACGGACAAGGGGACTATGGCTACACCTTC. As protein: CASSDGQGDYGYTF.